This T cell receptor beta chain originates from a study of T cell responses to AZD1222 COVID-19 vaccine. Study outcomes and limitations: Vaccine-associated CD4 TCRs ranged over spike, dominating at 160-218 and 743-854. The peak T cell response came first, and repertoires were sampled only after it. Only 5 to 7 individuals given AZD1222 were seropositive at baseline.

Assay used: immunoSEQ multiplex PCR; TCRdb lists only in-frame clones, some missing. The data hold 70,000 or so clones, with roughly 80% observed a single time. On this clone itself: Its target is not known.

The junction had 8 bases not matched to a gene; V was cut back by 6 bases and J by 7 bases. Germline V gives CDR1 MNHEY, CDR2 SMNVEV (reference sequence). This CDR3 is 14 amino acids long. Material: peripheral blood, obtained 28 days after the second AZD1222 dose. This sequence was found in an adult who received the AZD1222 COVID-19 vaccine. The chain carries TRBV27 and TRBJ1-5; 8 bases map to TRBD1. The CDR3 region has the DNA TGTGCCAGCAGAGGGCAGGGGGCAAGCCAGCCCCAGCATTTT. Its protein is CASRGQGASQPQHF.